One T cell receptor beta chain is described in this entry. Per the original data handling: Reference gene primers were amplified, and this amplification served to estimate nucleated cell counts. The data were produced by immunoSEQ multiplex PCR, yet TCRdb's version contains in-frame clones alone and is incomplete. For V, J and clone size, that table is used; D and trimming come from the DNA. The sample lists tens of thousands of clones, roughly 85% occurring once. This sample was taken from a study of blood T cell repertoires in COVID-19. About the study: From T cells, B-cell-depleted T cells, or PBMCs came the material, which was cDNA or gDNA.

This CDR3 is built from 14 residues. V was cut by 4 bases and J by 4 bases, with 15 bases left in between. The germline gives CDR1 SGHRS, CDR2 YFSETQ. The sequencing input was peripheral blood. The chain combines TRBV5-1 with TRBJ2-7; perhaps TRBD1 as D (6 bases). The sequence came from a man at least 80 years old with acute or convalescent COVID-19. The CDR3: CASSKGQNWYEQYF. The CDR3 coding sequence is TGCGCCAGCAGCAAGGGACAAAACTGGTACGAGCAGTACTTC.